The T cell receptor (beta chain) described here comes from a study of blood T cell repertoires in COVID-19. Whole-study context: The United States, Italy and Spain provided the acute and convalescent COVID-19 samples.

V was shortened by 1 base and J by 7 bases, with 8 bases between the two germline ends. CDR3 length: 13 residues. Germline V CDR1 and CDR2: MNHNS, SASEGT. Generated by immunoSEQ multiplex PCR, the TCRdb table keeps only in-frame clones and is missing some. The sample lists about 400,000 clones; approximately 88% were seen once. The sequencing sample was made of PBMCs or T cells enriched from blood (not recorded which). This clonotype was sampled from a woman between 40 and 50 years old with acute COVID-19. The V call is TRBV6-1, the J call TRBJ2-1, with D unclear. The CDR3 loop reads CASSEVNGNEQFF. The DNA for the CDR3 is TGTGCCAGCAGTGAAGTAAACGGGAATGAGCAGTTCTTC.